This entry features one TCR beta chain sequence. The data were taken from a study of cytomegalovirus exposure and HLA in healthy donors. Germline V gene sequence: CDR1 MGHDK, CDR2 SYGVNS. The CDR3 extends over 11 amino acids. V was shortened by 4 bases and J by 10 bases, with 8 bases between the two germline ends. PCR amplification relied on 60 Vbeta primers (plus 13 Jbeta primers). The protocol was immunoSEQ multiplex PCR, while the TCRdb copy is restricted to in-frame clones and leaves out a portion. The table lists around 170,000 clones, around three quarters of them singletons. The chain links TRBV25-1 to TRBJ2-1; weak D call: TRBD2 (6 bases). This clonotype was sampled from a man aged 40-49 years in good health and CMV-seronegative. The sample taken for sequencing was PBMCs. The DNA for the CDR3 is TGTGCCAGCAGTGGACGGGAGGAGCAGTTCTTC. Protein: CASSGREEQFF.